One TCR beta chain is described in this entry. Its antigen is undetermined. This sample is drawn from a study of OX40 agonist ivuxolimab in advanced cancers. Study overall: Patients were dosed with the agonistic anti-OX40 (CD134) antibody ivuxolimab. Subjects had a mean age of approximately 60 years, with a range of 23 to 79; less than 90% were male.

CDR3 length: 12 amino acids. Germline V gene lookup returns CDR1 SQVTM and CDR2 ANQGSEA. V lost 0 bases and J 9 bases, leaving 9 bases between the germline ends. Sequencing was performed with immunoSEQ multiplex PCR; in TCRdb, only in-frame clones are kept and a portion is missing. The table shows tens of thousands of clones, with roughly 80% occurring only once. Points from the study as a whole: Mean expanded clone counts were higher in CD8+ than CD4+ T cells. Clonal expansion from baseline to week 6 occurred in both CD4+ and CD8+ T cells.

The sample was CD4+ or CD8+ T cells sorted from blood, taken in a trial of the OX40 agonist ivuxolimab. The receptor's source is an adult with an advanced solid tumor such as melanoma, head and neck, liver or kidney cancer. The V gene is TRBV29-1, the J gene TRBJ2-1; the D gene is possibly TRBD1 (6 bases). The CDR3 sequence is CSVEDQDSEQFF. The DNA of the CDR3 is TGCAGCGTTGAAGATCAGGACAGTGAGCAGTTCTTC.